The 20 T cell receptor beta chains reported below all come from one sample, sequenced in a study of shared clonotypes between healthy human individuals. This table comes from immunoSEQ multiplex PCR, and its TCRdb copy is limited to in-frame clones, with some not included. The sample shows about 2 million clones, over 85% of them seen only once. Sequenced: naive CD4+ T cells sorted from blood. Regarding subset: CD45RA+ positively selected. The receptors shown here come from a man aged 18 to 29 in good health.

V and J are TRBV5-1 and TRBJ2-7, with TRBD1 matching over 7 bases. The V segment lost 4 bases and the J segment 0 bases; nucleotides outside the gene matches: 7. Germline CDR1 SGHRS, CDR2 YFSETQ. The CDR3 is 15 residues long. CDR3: CASSPTGQSSYEQYF. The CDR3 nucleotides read TGCGCCAGCAGCCCAACGGGACAGAGCTCCTACGAGCAGTACTTC.

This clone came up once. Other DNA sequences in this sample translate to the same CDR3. DNA of the CDR3: TGTGCCAGCAGCGTAGAGGCAGGGAGAACATACGAGCAGTACTTC. Its translation: CASSVEAGRTYEQYF. V and J are TRBV9 and TRBJ2-7; D may correspond to TRBD1 or TRBD2 (5 bases each). CDR1 SGDLS and CDR2 YYNGEE come from the germline V gene. Trimming left V 0 bases short and J 4 bases short, with 14 bases between. CDR3 length equals 15 residues.

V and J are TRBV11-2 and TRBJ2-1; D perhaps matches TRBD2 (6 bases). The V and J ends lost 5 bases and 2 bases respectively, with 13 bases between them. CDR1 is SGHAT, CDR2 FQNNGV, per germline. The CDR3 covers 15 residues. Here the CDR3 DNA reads TGTGCCAGCAGCCCCGGGACTCTTCCCTACAATGAGCAGTTCTTC. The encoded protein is CASSPGTLPYNEQFF.

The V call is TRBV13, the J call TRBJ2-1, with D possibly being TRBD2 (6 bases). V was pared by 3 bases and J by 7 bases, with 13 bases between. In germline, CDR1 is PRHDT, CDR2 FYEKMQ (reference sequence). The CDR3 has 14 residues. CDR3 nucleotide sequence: TGTGCCAGCAGCTTTATCGGGGGACCGAATGAGCAGTTCTTC. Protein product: CASSFIGGPNEQFF.

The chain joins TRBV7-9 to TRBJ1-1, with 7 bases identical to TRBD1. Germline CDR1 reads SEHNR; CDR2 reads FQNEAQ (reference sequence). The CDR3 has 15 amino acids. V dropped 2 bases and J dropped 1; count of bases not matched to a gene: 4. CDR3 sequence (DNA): TGTGCCAGCAGCTTAAGACAGGGCCAGAACACTGAAGCTTTCTTT. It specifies CASSLRQGQNTEAFF.

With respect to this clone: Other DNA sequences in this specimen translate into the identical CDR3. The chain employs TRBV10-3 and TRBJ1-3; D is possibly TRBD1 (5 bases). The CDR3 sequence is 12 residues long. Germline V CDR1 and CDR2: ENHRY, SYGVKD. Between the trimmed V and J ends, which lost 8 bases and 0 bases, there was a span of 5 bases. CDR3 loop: CAIGGSGNTIYF. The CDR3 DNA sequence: TGTGCCATCGGGGGCTCTGGAAACACCATATATTTT.

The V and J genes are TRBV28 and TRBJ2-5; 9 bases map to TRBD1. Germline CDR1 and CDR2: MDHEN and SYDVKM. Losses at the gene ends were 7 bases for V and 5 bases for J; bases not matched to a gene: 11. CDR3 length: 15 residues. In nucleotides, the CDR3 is TGTGCCAGCAAGGCTGGACAGGGGAGATGGGAGACCCAGTACTTC. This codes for CASKAGQGRWETQYF.

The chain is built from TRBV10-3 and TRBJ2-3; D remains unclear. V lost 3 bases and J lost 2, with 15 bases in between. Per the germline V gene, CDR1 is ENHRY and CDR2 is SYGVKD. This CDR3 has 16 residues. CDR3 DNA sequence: TGTGCCATCAGTGAATCAGCCCCAACCTCCACAGATACGCAGTATTTT. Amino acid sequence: CAISESAPTSTDTQYF.

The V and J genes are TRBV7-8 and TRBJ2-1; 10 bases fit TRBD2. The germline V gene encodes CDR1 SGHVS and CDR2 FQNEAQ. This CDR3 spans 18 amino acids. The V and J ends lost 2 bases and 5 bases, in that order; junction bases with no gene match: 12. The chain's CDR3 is CASSLFVRLAGENNEQFF. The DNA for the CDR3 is TGTGCCAGCAGCTTATTTGTCCGGCTAGCGGGGGAAAACAATGAGCAGTTCTTC. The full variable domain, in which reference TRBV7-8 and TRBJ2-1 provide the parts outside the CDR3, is GAGVSQSPRYKVAKRGQDVALRCDPISGHVSLFWYQQALGQGPEFLTYFQNEAQLDKSGLPSDRFFAERPEGSVSTLKIQRTQQEDSAVYLCASSLFVRLAGENNEQFFGPGTRLTVL.

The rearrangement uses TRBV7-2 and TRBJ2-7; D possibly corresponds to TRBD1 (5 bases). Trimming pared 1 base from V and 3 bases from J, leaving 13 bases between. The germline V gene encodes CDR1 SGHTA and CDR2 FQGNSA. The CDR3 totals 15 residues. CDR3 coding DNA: TGTGCCAGCAGCTTAGTAATTGACAGTTACTACGAGCAGTACTTC. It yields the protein CASSLVIDSYYEQYF.

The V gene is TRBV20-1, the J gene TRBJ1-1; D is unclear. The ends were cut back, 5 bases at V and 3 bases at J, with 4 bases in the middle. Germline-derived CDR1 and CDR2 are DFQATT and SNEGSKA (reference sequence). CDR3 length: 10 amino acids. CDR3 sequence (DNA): TGCAGTGCTCTAGACACTGAAGCTTTCTTT. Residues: CSALDTEAFF.

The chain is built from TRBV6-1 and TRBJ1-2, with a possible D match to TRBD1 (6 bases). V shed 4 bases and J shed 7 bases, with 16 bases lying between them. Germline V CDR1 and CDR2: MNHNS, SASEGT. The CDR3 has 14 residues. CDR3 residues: CASSAGTSGPGYTF. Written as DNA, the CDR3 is TGTGCCAGCAGTGCCGGGACATCTGGACCTGGCTACACCTTC.

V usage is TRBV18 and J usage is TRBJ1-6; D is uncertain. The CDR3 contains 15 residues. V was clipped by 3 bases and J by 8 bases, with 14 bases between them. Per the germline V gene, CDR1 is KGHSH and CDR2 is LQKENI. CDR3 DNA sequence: TGTGCCAGCTCACCTCTACACGGTTGGGATTCACCCCTCCACTTT. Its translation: CASSPLHGWDSPLHF.

The CDR3 sequence: CASSLGQGDRKTQYF. The CDR3 DNA reads TGTGCCAGCAGCTTAGGGCAGGGGGATAGGAAGACCCAGTACTTC. The chain carries TRBV7-9 and TRBJ2-5; 7 positions match TRBD1. Germline V lookup: CDR1 SEHNR, CDR2 FQNEAQ (reference sequence). This CDR3 comprises 15 residues. V shed 1 base, J shed 6 bases, and the junction held 8 bases outside the gene matches. Full variable domain (remainder filled in from reference TRBV7-9 and TRBJ2-5): DTGVSQNPRHKITKRGQNVTFRCDPISEHNRLYWYRQTLGQGPEFLTYFQNEAQLEKSRLLSDRFSAERPKGSFSTLEIQRTEQGDSAMYLCASSLGQGDRKTQYFGPGTRLLVL.

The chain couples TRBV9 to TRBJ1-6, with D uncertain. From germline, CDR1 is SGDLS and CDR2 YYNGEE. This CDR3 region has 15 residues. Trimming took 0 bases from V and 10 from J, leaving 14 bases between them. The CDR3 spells CASSVGTKEISPLHF. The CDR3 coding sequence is TGTGCCAGCAGCGTAGGTACAAAAGAGATCTCACCCCTCCACTTT.

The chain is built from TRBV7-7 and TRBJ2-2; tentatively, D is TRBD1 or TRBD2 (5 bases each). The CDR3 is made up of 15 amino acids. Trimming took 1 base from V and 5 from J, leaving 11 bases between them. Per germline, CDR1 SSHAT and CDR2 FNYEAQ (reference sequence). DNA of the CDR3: TGTGCCAGCAGCTTAGGGAGGAAGGGGACCGGGGAGCTGTTTTTT. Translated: CASSLGRKGTGELFF.

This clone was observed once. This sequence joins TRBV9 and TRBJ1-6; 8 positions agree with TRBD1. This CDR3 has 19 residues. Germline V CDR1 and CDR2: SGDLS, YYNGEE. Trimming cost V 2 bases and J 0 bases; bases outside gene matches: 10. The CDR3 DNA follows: TGTGCCAGCAGCGTGCCGGGACAGGAATATGCCTCCTATAATTCACCCCTCCACTTT. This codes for CASSVPGQEYASYNSPLHF.

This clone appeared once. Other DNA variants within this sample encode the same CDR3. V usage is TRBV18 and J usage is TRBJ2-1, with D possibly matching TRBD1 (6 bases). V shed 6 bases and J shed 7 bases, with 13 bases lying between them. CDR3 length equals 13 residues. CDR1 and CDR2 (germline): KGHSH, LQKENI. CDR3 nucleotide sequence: TGTGCCAGCTCCCCCAGGGGCGGTAATGAGCAGTTCTTC. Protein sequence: CASSPRGGNEQFF.

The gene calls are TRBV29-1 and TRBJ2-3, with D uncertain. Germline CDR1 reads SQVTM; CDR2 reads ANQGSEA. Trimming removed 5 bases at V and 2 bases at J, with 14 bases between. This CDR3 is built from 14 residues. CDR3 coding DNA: TGCAGCGTTACAACCGGGCCCACCACAGATACGCAGTATTTT. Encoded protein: CSVTTGPTTDTQYF.

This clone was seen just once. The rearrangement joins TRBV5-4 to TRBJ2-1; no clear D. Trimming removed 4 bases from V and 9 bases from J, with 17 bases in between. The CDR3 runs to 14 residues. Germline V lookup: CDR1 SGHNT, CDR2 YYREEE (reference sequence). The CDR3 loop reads CASSMDRRSTEQFF. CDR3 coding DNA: TGTGCCAGCAGCATGGATCGCAGATCCACTGAGCAGTTCTTC.